This T cell receptor (beta chain) was obtained from a study of siplizumab effects on memory and regulatory T cells. Points from the study as a whole: Roughly 80-97% of dividing CD4+ or CD8+ clones were without an attributable naive or memory phenotype. The average Treg-derived proportion among mappable alloreactive CD4+ clones was 65% to 75% with siplizumab versus about 28% in controls. Siplizumab, the agent tested, significantly reduced alloreactive sequences traceable to unstimulated CD4+ memory cells. A minor fraction of alloreactive clones, and no more, mapped to unstimulated subsets.

In regard to this clone: Its antigen is unidentified.

CDR3 length: 12 residues. V lost 1 base, J lost 10 bases, and 10 bases lay in between. Germline V gives CDR1 SNHLY, CDR2 FYNNEI. This table comes from immunoSEQ multiplex PCR, and its TCRdb copy is limited to in-frame clones, with some not included. The profile shows some 110,000 clones, about 94% of them singletons. The sample consisted of Tregs sorted from blood. This TCR was recovered from a human donor in good health. The chain combines TRBV2 with TRBJ2-5; D is unresolved. CDR3 in amino acids: CASSEGPPSQYF. The DNA of the CDR3 is TGTGCCAGCAGTGAAGGGCCCCCGAGCCAGTACTTC.